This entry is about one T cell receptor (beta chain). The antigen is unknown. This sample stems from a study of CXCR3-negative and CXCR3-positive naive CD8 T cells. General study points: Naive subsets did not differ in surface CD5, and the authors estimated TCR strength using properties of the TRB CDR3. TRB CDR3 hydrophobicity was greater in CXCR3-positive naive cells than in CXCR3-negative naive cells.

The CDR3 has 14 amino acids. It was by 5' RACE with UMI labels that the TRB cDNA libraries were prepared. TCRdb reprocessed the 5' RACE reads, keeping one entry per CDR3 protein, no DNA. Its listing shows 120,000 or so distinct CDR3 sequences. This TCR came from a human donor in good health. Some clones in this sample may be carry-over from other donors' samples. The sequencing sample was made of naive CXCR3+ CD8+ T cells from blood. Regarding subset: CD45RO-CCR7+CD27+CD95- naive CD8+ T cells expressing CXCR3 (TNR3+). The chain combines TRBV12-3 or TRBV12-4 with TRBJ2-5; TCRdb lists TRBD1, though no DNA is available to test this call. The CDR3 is CASSPRRGQETQYF.